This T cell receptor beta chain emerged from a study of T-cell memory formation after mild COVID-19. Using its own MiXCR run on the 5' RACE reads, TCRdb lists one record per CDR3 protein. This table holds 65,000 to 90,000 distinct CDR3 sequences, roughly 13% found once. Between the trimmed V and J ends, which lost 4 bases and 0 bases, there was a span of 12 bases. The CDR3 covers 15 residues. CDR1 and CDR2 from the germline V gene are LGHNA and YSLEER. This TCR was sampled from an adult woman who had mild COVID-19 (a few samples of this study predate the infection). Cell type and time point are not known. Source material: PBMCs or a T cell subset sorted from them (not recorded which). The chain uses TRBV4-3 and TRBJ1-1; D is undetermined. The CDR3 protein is CASSPNAGMNTEAFF. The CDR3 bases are TGCGCCAGCAGCCCAAACGCGGGTATGAACACTGAAGCTTTCTTT.